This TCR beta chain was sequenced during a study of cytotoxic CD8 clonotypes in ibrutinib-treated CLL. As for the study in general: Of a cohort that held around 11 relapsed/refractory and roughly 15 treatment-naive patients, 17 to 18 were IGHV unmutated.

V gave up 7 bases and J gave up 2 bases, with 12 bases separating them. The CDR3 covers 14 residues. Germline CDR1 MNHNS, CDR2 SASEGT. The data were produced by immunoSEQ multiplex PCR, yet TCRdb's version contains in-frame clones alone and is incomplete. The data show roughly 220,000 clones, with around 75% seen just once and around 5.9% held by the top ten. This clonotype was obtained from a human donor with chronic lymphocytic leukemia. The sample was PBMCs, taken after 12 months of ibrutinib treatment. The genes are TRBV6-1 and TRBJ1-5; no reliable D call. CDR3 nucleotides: TGTGCCAGCACCCCCGAACCCCGCAATCAGCCCCAGCATTTT. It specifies CASTPEPRNQPQHF.